The TCR beta chain under discussion was sequenced for a study of somatic mutations in cytotoxic T cells in rheumatoid arthritis. Looking at the study overall: Among the T-cell populations stained with V beta antibodies, some were separated by flow sorting at nearly 100% purity, including V beta1+ cells whose TCRB was sequenced.

The germline CDR1 and CDR2 sequences are SQVTM and ANQGSEA. Losses at the gene ends were 6 bases for V and 6 bases for J; bases not matched to a gene: 8. This CDR3 is 14 amino acids long. Study-wide results and limits: Clonality of CD8+ cells rose with age in rheumatoid arthritis patients but not healthy controls. Comparison of CD8+ T-cell clonality between rheumatoid arthritis patients and age-matched healthy controls yielded no significant difference.

Sequenced by immunoSEQ multiplex PCR; TCRdb stores in-frame clones only, minus some. The sample shows about 26,000 clones, about 81% of them seen only once. Comment on this clone: Its specificity is unknown.

Sequencing was carried out using CD8+ T cells sorted from blood. The chain uses TRBV29-1 and TRBJ2-2; 9 bases map to TRBD1. The sequence was obtained from a man aged 50-59 years in good health. The CDR3 nucleotides read TGCAGCGTCAATGGACAGGGGAGGGCCGGGGAGCTGTTTTTT. Translating it yields CSVNGQGRAGELFF.